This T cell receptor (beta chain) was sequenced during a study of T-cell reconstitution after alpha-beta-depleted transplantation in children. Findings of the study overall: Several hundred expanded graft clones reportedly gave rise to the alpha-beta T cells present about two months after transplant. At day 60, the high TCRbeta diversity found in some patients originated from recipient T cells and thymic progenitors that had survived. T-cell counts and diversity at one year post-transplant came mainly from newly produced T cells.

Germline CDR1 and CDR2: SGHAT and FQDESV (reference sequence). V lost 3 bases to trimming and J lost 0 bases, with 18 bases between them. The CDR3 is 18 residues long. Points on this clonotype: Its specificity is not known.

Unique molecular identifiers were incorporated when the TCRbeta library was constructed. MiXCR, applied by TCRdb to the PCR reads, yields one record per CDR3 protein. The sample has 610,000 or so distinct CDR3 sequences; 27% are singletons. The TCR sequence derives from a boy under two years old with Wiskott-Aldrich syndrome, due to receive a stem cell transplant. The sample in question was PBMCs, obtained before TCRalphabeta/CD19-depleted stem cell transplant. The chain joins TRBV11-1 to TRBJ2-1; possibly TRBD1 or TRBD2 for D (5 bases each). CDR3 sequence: CASSFSSGPLSSYNEQFF. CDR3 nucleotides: TGTGCCAGCAGCTTTTCATCGGGACCACTGAGCTCCTACAATGAGCAGTTCTTC.